This TCR beta chain was recorded in a study of PD-L1 blockade in urothelial cancer. Study overall: At 3 weeks (second dose) and 6 weeks after starting treatment, blood was analyzed. A median approximately 140,000 T cells were found in blood samples.

Data came from immunoSEQ multiplex PCR; TCRdb stores just in-frame clones and leaves some out. The sample yields roughly 29,000 clones, 75% to 90% seen once. Urothelial carcinoma, locally advanced or metastatic, affected the patients. This clonotype was sampled from a man over 45 with urothelial cancer. This specimen was PBMCs, taken around atezolizumab (anti-PD-L1) treatment.

This CDR3 reads CASNTANYGYTF. The CDR3 region has the DNA TGTGCCAGTAATACGGCTAACTATGGCTACACCTTC. The chain carries TRBV19 and TRBJ1-2; the D is unclear. Germline lookup yields CDR1 LNHDA and CDR2 SQIVND (reference sequence). The V gene lost 7 bases and the J gene lost 0 bases, with 6 bases spanning the gap. The CDR3 totals 12 residues.